The source of this TCR beta chain is a study of cytomegalovirus exposure and HLA in healthy donors. PCR was performed using 60 Vbeta and 13 Jbeta primers. The protocol was immunoSEQ multiplex PCR, while the TCRdb copy is restricted to in-frame clones and leaves out a portion. The sample carries 130,000 or so clones, just under 80% recorded once. V lost 0 bases and J lost 6, with 12 bases in between. The length of the CDR3 is 15 residues. CDR1 is WSHSY and CDR2 is SAAADI in the germline V gene. The specimen was PBMCs. This sequence joins TRBV10-2 and TRBJ1-3; TRBD1 is a possible D gene (6 bases). The clonotype was recovered from a man aged 25-45 years in good health and CMV-seronegative. Written as DNA, the CDR3 is TGCGCCAGCAGTGAGTCGGGGGGGCGAGAAAACACCATATATTTT. Translated, it gives CASSESGGRENTIYF.